This T cell receptor beta chain is from a study of PD-1 and CTLA-4 blockade in melanoma. With V trimmed by 4 bases and J by 6 bases, 6 bases remained unmatched. The CDR3 consists of 15 residues. The germline CDR1 and CDR2 sequences are SGHTA and FQGTGA. Data came from immunoSEQ multiplex PCR; TCRdb stores just in-frame clones and leaves some out. The data hold around 31,000 clones, with around 89% observed a single time. The receptor comes from a human donor with melanoma. The source material was CD8+ T cells from peripheral blood, sampled from a patient given anti-PD-1 treatment. This chain links TRBV7-3 with TRBJ2-3, with 11 nucleotides matching TRBD2. CDR3 nucleotides: TGTGCCAGCAGCTCTAGCGGGGGGACCGTCGATACGCAGTATTTT. Encoded protein: CASSSSGGTVDTQYF.